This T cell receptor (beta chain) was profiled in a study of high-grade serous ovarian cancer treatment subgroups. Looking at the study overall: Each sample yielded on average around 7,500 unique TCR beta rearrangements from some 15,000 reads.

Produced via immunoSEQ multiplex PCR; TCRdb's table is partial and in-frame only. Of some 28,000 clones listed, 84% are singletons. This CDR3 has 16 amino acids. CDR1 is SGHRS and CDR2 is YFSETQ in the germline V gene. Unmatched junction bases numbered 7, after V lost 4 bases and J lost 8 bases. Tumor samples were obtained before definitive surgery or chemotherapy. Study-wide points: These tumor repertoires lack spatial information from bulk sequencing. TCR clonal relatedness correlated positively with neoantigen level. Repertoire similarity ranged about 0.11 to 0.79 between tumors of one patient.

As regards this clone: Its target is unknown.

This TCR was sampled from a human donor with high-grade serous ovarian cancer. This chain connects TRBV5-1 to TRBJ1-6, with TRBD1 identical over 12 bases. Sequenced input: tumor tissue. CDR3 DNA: TGCGCCAGCAGCCCGGGACAGGGGGCTGACGATTCACCCCTCCACTTT. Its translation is CASSPGQGADDSPLHF.